These 6 T cell receptor beta chains came from one sample sequenced in a study of cytomegalovirus exposure and HLA in healthy donors. Primers: 60 Vbeta forward and 13 Jbeta reverse. TCRdb's copy holds only in-frame clones and misses some; the assay was immunoSEQ multiplex PCR. This sample's clone table lists tens of thousands of clones. The sequenced sample consisted of PBMCs. The receptors derive from a man under 40 in good health and CMV-seropositive.

This rearrangement joins TRBV19 to TRBJ1-1, with D perhaps TRBD1 (5 bases). V lost 3 bases and J lost 1, with 9 bases in between. The germline V gene encodes CDR1 LNHDA and CDR2 SQIVND (reference sequence). The CDR3 runs to 14 residues. CDR3 sequence: CASSIARENTEAFF. The CDR3 region has the DNA TGTGCCAGTAGTATTGCCAGGGAGAACACTGAAGCTTTCTTT. Based on the CDR3 plus reference TRBV19 and TRBJ1-1, the full variable domain is DGGITQSPKYLFRKEGQNVTLSCEQNLNHDAMYWYRQDPGQGLRLIYYSQIVNDFQKGDIAEGYSVSREKKESFPLTVTSAQKNPTAFYLCASSIARENTEAFFGQGTRLTVV.

This clone is deemed medium-sized (0.01 to 0.1%) by its frequency. The chain couples TRBV19 to TRBJ1-3, with D unclear. CDR1 and CDR2 from the germline V gene are LNHDA and SQIVND (reference sequence). The CDR3 length is 14 residues. V lost 7 bases and J 7 bases, leaving 17 bases between the germline ends. CDR3 DNA: TGTGCCAGTACCCGAGGACTGCTTTTCAACACCATATATTTT. Its protein product is CASTRGLLFNTIYF.

The chain combines TRBV18 with TRBJ1-3; the match to TRBD1 covers 9 bases. Germline V gives CDR1 KGHSH, CDR2 LQKENI. Trimming cost V 6 bases and J 4 bases; bases outside gene matches: 7. The CDR3 has 15 residues. The CDR3 bases are TGTGCCAGCTCCCGTGACAGGGGGTACGGAAACACCATATATTTT. Translation: CASSRDRGYGNTIYF.

The CDR3 sequence is CASSQDSGGRTEAFF. The CDR3 DNA reads as TGTGCCAGCAGCCAAGATTCGGGGGGCAGGACTGAAGCTTTCTTT. The chain employs TRBV4-2 and TRBJ1-1; the D gene is possibly TRBD1 (6 bases). Per the germline V gene, CDR1 is LGHNA and CDR2 is YNFKEQ. The CDR3 covers 15 residues. V was shortened by 0 bases and J by 5 bases, with 13 bases between the two germline ends.

The chain combines TRBV6-1 with TRBJ1-2; no definite D call. CDR1 is MNHNS and CDR2 is SASEGT in the germline V gene. There are 11 residues in the CDR3. The V end lost 6 bases, the J end lost 4 bases, and 6 bases lay between the germline ends. CDR3 in amino acids: CASRSTYGYTF. CDR3 nucleotides: TGTGCCAGCAGGAGCACCTATGGCTACACCTTC.

The chain carries TRBV28 and TRBJ2-7, with D possibly matching TRBD1 (6 bases). The CDR3 loop spans 16 amino acids. With 5 bases removed from V and 0 bases from J, the gap between germline ends came to 17 bases. Germline V gene data show CDR1 as MDHEN and CDR2 as SYDVKM. The CDR3 here is CASSPGRGVSSYEQYF. CDR3 in DNA: TGTGCCAGCAGTCCGGGCAGGGGCGTAAGCTCCTACGAGCAGTACTTC.